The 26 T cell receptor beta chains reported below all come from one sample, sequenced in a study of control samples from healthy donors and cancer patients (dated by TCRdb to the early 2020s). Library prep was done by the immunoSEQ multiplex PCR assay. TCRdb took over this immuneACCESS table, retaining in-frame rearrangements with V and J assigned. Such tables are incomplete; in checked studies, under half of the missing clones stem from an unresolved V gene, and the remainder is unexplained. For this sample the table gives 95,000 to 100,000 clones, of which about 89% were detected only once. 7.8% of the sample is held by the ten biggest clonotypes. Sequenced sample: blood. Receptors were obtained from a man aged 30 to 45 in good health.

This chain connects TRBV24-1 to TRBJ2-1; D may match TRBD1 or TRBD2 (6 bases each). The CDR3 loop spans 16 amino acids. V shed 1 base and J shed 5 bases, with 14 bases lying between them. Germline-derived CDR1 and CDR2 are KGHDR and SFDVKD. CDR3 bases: TGTGCCACCAGTGATTTAGTGGGGGGCCGGAACAATGAGCAGTTCTTC. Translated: CATSDLVGGRNNEQFF.

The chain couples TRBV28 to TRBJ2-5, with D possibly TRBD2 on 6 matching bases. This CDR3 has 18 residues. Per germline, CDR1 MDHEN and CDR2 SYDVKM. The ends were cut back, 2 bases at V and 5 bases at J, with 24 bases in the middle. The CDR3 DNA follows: TGTGCCAGCAGTTTAGGTTTGGTGGGAGGACCTAGTTATGAGACCCAGTACTTC. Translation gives CASSLGLVGGPSYETQYF.

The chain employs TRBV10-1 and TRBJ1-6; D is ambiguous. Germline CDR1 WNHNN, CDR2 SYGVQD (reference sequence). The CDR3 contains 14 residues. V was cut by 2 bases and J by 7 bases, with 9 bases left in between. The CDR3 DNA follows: TGCGCCAGCAGTGAGGGGATTGGGAATTCACCCCTCCACTTT. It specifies CASSEGIGNSPLHF.

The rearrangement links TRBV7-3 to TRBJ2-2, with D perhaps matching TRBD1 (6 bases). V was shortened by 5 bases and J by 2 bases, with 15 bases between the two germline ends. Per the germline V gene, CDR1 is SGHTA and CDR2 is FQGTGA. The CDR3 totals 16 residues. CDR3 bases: TGTGCCAGCAGCCGGACAACAGGGCCCAACACCGGGGAGCTGTTTTTT. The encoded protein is CASSRTTGPNTGELFF.

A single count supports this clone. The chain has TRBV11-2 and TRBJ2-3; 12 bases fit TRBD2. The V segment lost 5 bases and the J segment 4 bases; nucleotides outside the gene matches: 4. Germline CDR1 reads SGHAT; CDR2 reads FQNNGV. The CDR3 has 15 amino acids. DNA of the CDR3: TGTGCCAGCAGCACGACTAGCGGGAGTTCAGATACGCAGTATTTT. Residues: CASSTTSGSSDTQYF.

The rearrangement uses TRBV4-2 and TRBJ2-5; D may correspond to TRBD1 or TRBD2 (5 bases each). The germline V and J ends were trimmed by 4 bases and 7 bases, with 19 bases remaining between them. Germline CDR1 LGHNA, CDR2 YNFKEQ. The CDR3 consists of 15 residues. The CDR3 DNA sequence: TGTGCCAGCAGCCGGGACCCGGCAGTCTTAGGGACCCAGTACTTC. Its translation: CASSRDPAVLGTQYF.

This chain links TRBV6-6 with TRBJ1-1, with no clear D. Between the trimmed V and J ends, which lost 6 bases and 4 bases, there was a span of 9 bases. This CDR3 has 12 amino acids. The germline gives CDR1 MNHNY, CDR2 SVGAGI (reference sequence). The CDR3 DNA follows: TGTGCCAGCAGGGTTAAGGGCACTGAAGCTTTCTTT. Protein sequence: CASRVKGTEAFF.

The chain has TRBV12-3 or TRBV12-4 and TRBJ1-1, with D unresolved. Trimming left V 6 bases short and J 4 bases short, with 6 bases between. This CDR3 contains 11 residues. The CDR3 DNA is TGTGCCAGCAGGAATCTCACTGAAGCTTTCTTT. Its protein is CASRNLTEAFF.

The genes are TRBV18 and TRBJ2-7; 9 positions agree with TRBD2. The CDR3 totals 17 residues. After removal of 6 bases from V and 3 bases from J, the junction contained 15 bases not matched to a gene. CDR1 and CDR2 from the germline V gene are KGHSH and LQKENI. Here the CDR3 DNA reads TGTGCCAGCTCTTCTCGGGGAGCGGGAGGACTCCACTACGAGCAGTACTTC. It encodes CASSSRGAGGLHYEQYF.

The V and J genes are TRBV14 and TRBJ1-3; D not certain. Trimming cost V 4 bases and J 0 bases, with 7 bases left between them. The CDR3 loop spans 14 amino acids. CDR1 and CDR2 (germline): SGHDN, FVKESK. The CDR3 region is CASSRTFSGNTIYF. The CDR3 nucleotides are TGTGCCAGCAGCCGGACGTTCTCTGGAAACACCATATATTTT.

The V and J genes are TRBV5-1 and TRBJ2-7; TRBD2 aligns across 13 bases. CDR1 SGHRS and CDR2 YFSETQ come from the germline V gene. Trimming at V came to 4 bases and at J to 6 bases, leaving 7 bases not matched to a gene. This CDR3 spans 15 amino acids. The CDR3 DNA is TGCGCCAGCAGCCCTGGGACTAGCGGGATCGGCGAGCAGTACTTC. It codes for CASSPGTSGIGEQYF.

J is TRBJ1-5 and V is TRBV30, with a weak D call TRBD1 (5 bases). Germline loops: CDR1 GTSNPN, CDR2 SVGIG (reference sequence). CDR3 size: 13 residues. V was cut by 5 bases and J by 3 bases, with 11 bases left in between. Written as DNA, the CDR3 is TGTGCCTGGGCGGGACGGAACAATCAGCCCCAGCATTTT. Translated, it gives CAWAGRNNQPQHF.

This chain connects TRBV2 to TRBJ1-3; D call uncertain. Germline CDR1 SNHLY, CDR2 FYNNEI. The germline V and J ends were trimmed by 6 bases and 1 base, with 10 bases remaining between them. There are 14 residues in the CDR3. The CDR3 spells CASRDGRSGNTIYF. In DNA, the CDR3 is TGTGCCAGCAGGGACGGGAGATCTGGAAACACCATATATTTT.

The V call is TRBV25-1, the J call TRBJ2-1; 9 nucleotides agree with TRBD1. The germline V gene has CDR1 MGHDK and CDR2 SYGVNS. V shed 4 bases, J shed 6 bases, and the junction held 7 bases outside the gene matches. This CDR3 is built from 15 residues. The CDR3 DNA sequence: TGTGCCAGCAGTGCGCGGGACAGGGCAATCAATGAGCAGTTCTTC. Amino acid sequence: CASSARDRAINEQFF. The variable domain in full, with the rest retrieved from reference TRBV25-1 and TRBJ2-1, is EADIYQTPRYLVIGTGKKITLECSQTMGHDKMYWYQQDPGMELHLIHYSYGVNSTEKGDLSSESTVSRIRTEHFPLTLESARPSHTSQYLCASSARDRAINEQFFGPGTRLTVL.

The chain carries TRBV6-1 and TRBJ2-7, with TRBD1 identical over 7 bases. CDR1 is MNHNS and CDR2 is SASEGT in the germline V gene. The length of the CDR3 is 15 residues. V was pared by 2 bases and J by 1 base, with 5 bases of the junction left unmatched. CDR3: CASSEPGQPSYEQYV. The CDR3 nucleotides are TGTGCCAGCAGTGAACCGGGACAGCCTTCCTACGAGCAGTACGTC.

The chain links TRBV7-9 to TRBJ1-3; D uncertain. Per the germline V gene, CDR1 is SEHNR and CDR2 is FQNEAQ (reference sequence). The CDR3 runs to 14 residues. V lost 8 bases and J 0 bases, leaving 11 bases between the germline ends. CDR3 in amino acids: CASQDVASGNTIYF. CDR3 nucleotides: TGTGCCAGCCAAGACGTGGCCTCTGGAAACACCATATATTTT.

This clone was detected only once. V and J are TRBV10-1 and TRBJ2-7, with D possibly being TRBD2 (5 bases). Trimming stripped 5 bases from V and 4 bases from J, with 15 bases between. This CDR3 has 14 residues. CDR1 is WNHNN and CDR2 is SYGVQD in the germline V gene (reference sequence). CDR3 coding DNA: TGCGCCAGCAGTAAGGCTCGGGGTGGTTACGAGCAGTACGTC. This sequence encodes CASSKARGGYEQYV.

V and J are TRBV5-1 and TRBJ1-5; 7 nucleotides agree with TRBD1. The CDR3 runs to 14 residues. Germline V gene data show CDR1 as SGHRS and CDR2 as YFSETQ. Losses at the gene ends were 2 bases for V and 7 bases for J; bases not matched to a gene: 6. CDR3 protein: CASSFTGEEQPQHF. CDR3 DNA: TGCGCCAGCAGCTTCACAGGGGAGGAGCAGCCCCAGCATTTT.

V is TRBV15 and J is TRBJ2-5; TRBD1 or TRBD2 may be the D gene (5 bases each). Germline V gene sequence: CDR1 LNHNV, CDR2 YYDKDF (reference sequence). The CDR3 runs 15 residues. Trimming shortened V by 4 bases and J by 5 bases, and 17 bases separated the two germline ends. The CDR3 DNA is TGTGCCACCAGCATAGCGCCCACGGCAGGGGAGACCCAGTACTTC. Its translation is CATSIAPTAGETQYF.

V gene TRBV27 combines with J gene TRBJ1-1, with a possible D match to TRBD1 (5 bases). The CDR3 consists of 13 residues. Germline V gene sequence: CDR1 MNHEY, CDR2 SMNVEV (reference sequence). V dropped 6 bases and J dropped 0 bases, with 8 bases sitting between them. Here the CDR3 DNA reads TGTGCCAGCAGCGGGGGGATGAACACTGAAGCTTTCTTT. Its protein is CASSGGMNTEAFF.

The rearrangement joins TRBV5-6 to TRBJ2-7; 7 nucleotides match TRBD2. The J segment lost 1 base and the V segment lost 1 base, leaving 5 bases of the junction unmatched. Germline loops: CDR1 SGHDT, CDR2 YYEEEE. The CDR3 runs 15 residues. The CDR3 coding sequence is TGTGCCAGCAGCTTGTGGGGGGGTCGGTCCTACGAGCAGTACGTC. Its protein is CASSLWGGRSYEQYV.

The CDR3: CATSRVNQPQHF. In nucleotides, the CDR3 is TGTGCCACCAGCAGAGTGAACCAGCCCCAGCATTTT. The V gene is TRBV15, the J gene TRBJ1-5; D gene uncertain. The CDR3 is 12 amino acids. The germline gives CDR1 LNHNV, CDR2 YYDKDF (reference sequence). Between the trimmed V and J ends, which lost 1 base and 7 bases, there was a span of 5 bases. The variable domain in full, with the rest retrieved from reference TRBV15 and TRBJ1-5, is DAMVIQNPRYQVTQFGKPVTLSCSQTLNHNVMYWYQQKSSQAPKLLFHYYDKDFNNEADTPDNFQSRRPNTSFCFLDIRSPGLGDTAMYLCATSRVNQPQHFGDGTRLSIL.

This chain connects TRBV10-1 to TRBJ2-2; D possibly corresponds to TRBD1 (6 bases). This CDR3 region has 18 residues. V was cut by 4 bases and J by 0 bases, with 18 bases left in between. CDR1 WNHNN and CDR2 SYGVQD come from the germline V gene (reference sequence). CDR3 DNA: TGCGCCAGCAGTGCACATTTAATACAGGGCCCGAACACCGGGGAGCTGTTTTTT. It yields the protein CASSAHLIQGPNTGELFF.

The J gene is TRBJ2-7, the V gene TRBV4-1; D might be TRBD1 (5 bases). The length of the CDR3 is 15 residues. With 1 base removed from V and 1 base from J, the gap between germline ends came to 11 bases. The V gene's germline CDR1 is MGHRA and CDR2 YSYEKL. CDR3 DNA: TGCGCCAGCAGCCAAGCCGCAGGGCAGTCCTACGAGCAGTACTTC. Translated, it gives CASSQAAGQSYEQYF.

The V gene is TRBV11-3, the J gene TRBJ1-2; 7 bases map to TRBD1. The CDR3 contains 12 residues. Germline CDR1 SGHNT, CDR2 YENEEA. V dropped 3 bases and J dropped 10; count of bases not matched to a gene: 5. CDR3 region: CASSLTGRDYTF. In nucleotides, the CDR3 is TGTGCCAGCAGCTTGACAGGGCGCGACTACACCTTC. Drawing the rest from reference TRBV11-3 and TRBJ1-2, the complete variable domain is EAGVVQSPRYKIIEKKQPVAFWCNPISGHNTLYWYLQNLGQGPELLIRYENEEAVDDSQLPKDRFSAERLKGVDSTLKIQPAELGDSAVYLCASSLTGRDYTFGSGTRLTVV.

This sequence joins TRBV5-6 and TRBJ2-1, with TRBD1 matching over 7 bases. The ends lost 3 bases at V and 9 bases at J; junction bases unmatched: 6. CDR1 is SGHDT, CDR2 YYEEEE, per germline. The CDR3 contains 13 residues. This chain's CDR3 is CASSSDRRPEQFF. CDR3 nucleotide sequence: TGTGCCAGCAGCTCGGACAGGAGGCCTGAGCAGTTCTTC.